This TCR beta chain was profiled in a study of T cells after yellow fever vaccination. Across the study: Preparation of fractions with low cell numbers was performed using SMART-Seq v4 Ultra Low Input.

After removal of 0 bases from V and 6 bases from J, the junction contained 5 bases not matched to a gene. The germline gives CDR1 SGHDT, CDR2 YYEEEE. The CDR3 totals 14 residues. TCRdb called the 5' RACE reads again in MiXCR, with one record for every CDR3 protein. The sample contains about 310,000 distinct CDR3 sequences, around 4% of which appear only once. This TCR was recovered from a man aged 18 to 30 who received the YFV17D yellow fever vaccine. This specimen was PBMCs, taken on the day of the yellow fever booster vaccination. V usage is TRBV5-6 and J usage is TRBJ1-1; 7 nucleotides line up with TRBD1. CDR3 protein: CASSLEGAIAEAFF. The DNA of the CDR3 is TGTGCCAGCAGCTTGGAGGGGGCGATCGCTGAAGCTTTCTTT.